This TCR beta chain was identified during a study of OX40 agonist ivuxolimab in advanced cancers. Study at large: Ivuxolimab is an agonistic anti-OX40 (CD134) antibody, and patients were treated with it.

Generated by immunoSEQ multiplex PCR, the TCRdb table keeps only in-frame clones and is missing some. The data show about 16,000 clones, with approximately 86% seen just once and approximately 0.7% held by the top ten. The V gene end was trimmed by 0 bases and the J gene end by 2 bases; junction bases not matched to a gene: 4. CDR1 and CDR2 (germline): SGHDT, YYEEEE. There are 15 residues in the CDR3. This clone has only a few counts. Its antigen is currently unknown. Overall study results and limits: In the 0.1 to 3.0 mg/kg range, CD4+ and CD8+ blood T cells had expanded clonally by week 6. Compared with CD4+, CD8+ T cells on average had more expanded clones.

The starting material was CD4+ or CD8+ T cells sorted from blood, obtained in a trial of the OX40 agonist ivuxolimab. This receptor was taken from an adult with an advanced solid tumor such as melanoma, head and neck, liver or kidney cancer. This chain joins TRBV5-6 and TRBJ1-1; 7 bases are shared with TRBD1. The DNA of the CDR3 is TGTGCCAGCAGCTTGGGGGACAGAACAAACACTGAAGCTTTCTTT. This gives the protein CASSLGDRTNTEAFF.